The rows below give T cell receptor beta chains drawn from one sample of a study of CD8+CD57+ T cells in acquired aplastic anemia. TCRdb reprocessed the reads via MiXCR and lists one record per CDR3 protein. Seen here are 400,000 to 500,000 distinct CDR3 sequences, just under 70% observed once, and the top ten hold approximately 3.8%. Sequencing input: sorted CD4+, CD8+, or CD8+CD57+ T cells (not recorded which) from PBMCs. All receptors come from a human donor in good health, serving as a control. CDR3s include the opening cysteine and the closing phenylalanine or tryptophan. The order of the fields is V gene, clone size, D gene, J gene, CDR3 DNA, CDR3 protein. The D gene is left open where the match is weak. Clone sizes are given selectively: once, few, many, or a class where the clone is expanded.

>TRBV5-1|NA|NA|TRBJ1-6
TGTGCCAGCAGTGTGGGTGAGGGTAGACCCCTCCACTTT
CASSVGEGRPLHF
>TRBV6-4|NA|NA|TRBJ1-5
TGTGCCAGCAGCGAGGGATTCGGCAATCAGCCCCAGCATTTT
CASSEGFGNQPQHF
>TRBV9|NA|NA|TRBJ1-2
TGTGCCAGCAGCGGACAGGTTCACTATGGCTACACCTTC
CASSGQVHYGYTF
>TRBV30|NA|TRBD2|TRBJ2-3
TGTGCCTGGAAGTCCGGAGAGCGGGGGGGCACAGATACGCAGTATTTT
CAWKSGERGGTDTQYF
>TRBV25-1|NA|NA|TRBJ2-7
TGTGCCAGCAGCGTACCCGGAAAGACAATCTACGAGCAGTACTTT
CASSVPGKTIYEQYF
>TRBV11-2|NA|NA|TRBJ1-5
TGTGCCAGCAGTTACAGCGGGGGGCGTCTGGGCAATCAGCCCCAGCATTTT
CASSYSGGRLGNQPQHF
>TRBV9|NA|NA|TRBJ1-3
TGTGCCAGCAGCGTTGGGCAAGCAACTAATGAAAAACTCATATATTTT
CASSVGQATNEKLIYF
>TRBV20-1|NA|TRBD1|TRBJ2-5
TGCAGTGCTGGGGAAGGGGGCGATCACCAAGAGACCCAGTACTTC
CSAGEGGDHQETQYF
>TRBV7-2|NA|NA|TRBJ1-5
TGTGCCAGCATCTCTAGGAATACCGGCCAGCCCCACAATTTT
CASISRNTGQPHNF
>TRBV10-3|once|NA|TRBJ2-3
TGTGCCATCAGTGCGCTGGCGAGGGGCACAGATACGCAGTATTTT
CAISALARGTDTQYF
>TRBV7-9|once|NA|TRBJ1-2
TGTGCCAGCAGCCTAGCCGGGGGGATCACAGATACGCAGTTC
CASSLAGGITDTQF
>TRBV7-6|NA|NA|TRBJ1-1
TGTGCTAGACGGGAGCTCCTGAACACTGAAGCTTTCTTT
CARRELLNTEAFF
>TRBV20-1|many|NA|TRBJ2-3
TGCAGTGCTAGAAGTTTGGCGGATACGCAGTATTTT
CSARSLADTQYF
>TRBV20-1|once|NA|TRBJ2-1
TGCAGTGCTAGAGATCGTGGCCAATCGGTGAGAAATGAGCAGTTCTTC
CSARDRGQSVRNEQFF
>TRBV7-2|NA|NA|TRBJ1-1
TGTGCCAGCGGCTGGACAGTCCGGAACACTGAAGCTTCCTTT
CASGWTVRNTEASF
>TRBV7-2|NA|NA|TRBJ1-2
TGTGCCAGCAGGTCGGGGGTATCATACTTC
CASRSGVSYF
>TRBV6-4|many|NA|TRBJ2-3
TGTGCCAGCAGTGAGGATGGGGGCACAGATACGCAGTATTTT
CASSEDGGTDTQYF
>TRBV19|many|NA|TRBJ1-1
TGTGCCAGTAGTAATGGCGGGAACACTGAAGCTTTCTTT
CASSNGGNTEAFF
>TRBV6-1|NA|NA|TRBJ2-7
TGTGCCAGCCGTAGAGGGGGGGAGCAGTACTTC
CASRRGGEQYF
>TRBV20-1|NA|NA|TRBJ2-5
TGCAGTGCCCGGCCGCTCCTGGAGACCCAGTACTTC
CSARPLLETQYF
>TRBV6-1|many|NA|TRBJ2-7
TGTGCCAGCAGTTCCCAGAGCTCCTACGAGCAGTACTTC
CASSSQSSYEQYF
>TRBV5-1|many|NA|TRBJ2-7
TGCGCCAGCAGCCTGGTTGGGGGTGAGTACGAGCAGTACTTC
CASSLVGGEYEQYF
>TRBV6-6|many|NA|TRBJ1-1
TGTGCCAGCAGTTACGACAGGAGGAGCACTGAAGCTTTCTTT
CASSYDRRSTEAFF
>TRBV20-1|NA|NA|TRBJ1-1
TGCAGTGCTAGAGCAGCGGTGAACACTAAAGCTTTCTTT
CSARAAVNTKAFF
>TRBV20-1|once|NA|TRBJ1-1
TGCAGTGCTAGTGACCCGAACACTGAAGCTTTCTTT
CSASDPNTEAFF
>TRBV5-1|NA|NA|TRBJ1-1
TGCGCCAGCGCTACCCAACGCGGGTTGGGCGTTGAAGCTTTCTTT
CASATQRGLGVEAFF
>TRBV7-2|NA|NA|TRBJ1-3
TGTGCCAGCAGTGCCCGGGCTGGAAGCACCATATATTTT
CASSARAGSTIYF
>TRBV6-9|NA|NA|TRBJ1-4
TGTGCCAGCAAGGAGGGACGGGAGGGAGAAAAACTGTCTTTT
CASKEGREGEKLSF
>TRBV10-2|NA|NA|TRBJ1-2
TGCGCCAGCAGTGACCCCTCTAGCGGGGGCTATGGCTACACCTTC
CASSDPSSGGYGYTF
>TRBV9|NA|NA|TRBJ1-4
TGTGCCAGCAGCCCCCGTTGGCATACAAGATCACCCCTTTTT
CASSPRWHTRSPLF
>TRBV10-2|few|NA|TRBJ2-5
TGCGCCAGCAGTGACCACAGGAGGACGGTGTCCCAAGAGACCCAGTACTTC
CASSDHRRTVSQETQYF
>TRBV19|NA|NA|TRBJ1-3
TGTGCCAGTGGACAGTTCTGTGGAAAGACCATATATTTT
CASGQFCGKTIYF
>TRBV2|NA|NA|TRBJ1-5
TGTGCCAGCAGTGATGTGGGGGGTAGTAGTCAGCCCCAGCTTTTT
CASSDVGGSSQPQLF
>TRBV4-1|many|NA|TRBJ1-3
TGCGCCAGCAGCCAAGATTGGACAGTCTCTGGAAACACCATATATTTT
CASSQDWTVSGNTIYF
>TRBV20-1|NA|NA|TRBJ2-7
TGCAGCGTTACTCAGACCCTCTACGAGCAGTACTTC
CSVTQTLYEQYF
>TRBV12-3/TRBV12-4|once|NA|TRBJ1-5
TGTGCCAGCAGACGTGAGTATAGCAATCAGCCCCAGCGTTTT
CASRREYSNQPQRF
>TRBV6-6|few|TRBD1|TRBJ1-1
TGTGCCAGCAGTCACCAGGGGGATGGTGAAGCTTTCTTT
CASSHQGDGEAFF
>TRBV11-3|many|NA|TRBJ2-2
TGTGCCAGCAGCTTAGATACACCCGGGGAGCTGTTTTTT
CASSLDTPGELFF
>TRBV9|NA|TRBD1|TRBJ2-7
TGTGCCAGCAGCGTAGGACAGGGTGGCGAGCAGTACTTC
CASSVGQGGEQYF
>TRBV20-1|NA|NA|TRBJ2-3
TGCAGTGCTAGAGTTGGAGCCGCAGATGCGCAGTATTTT
CSARVGAADAQYF
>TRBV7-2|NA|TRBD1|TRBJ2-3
TGTGCCAGCAGCTCACGGACAGGGGACTATGGCTACACGCAGTATTTT
CASSSRTGDYGYTQYF
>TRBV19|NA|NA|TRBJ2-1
TGTGCCAGTAGTATAGATCCCCGGACGTACAATGAGCAGTTCTTC
CASSIDPRTYNEQFF
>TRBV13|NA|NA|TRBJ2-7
TGTGCCAGCAGCGCGGGACTGACCTACGAGCAGTACTTC
CASSAGLTYEQYF
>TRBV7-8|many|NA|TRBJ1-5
TGTGCCAGCAGCTTGATGGCGGCTGATCAGCCCCAGCATTTT
CASSLMAADQPQHF
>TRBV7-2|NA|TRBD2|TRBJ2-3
TGTGCCAGCAGCTTAGAGCTAGCGGGGGGGCAGGCAGATACGCAGTATTTT
CASSLELAGGQADTQYF
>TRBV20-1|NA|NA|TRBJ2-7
TGCAGTGCCAGGACGCGACGAGGGGGCGAGCAGTACTTC
CSARTRRGGEQYF
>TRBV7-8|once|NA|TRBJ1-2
TGTGCCAGCAGCTTATTGGGGGACAACTATGGCTACACCTTC
CASSLLGDNYGYTF
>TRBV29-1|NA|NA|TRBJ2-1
TGCAGCGTTGCTCCACAGATGGATGAGCAGTTCTTC
CSVAPQMDEQFF
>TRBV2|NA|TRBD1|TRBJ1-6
TGTGCCAGCAGTCGGGCCGGGACAGGGGCCTACTCACCCCTCCACTTT
CASSRAGTGAYSPLHF
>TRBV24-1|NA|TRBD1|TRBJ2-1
TGTGCCACCAGTGACCCCATAGGGACAGGGGGCTACAATGAGCAGTTCTTC
CATSDPIGTGGYNEQFF
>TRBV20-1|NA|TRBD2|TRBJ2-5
TGCAGTGTTACGCAGGGAGGGGAGACCCAGTACTTC
CSVTQGGETQYF
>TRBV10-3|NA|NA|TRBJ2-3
TGTGCCATCAGTGATTCTAGCGGCACAGATACGCAGTATTTT
CAISDSSGTDTQYF